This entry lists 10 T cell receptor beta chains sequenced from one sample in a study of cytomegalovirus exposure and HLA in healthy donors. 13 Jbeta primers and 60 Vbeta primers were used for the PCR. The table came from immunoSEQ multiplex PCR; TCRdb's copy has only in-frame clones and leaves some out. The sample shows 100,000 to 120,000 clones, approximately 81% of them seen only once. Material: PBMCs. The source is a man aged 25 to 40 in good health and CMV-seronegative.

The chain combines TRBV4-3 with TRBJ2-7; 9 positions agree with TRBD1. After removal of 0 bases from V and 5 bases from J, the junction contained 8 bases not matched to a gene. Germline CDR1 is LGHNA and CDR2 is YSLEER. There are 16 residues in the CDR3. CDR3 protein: CASSQEIGTGSNEQYF. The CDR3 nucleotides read TGCGCCAGCAGCCAAGAGATTGGGACAGGGTCCAACGAGCAGTACTTC.

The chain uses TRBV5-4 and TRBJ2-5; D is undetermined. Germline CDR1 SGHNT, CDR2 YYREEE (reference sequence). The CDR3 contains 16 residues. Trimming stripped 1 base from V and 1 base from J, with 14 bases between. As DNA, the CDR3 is TGTGCCAGCAGCTTGAGCCCCATAGACTTCCAAGAGACCCAGTACTTC. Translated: CASSLSPIDFQETQYF.

The DNA of the CDR3 is TGCGCCAGCAGTGAAGACAGCTCCTACGAGCAGTACTTC. Translation gives CASSEDSSYEQYF. This sequence joins TRBV10-1 and TRBJ2-7, with a tentative D call TRBD1 (5 bases). The CDR3 totals 13 residues. Germline V gene lookup returns CDR1 WNHNN and CDR2 SYGVQD (reference sequence). Trimming removed 3 bases from V and 0 bases from J, with 6 bases in between.

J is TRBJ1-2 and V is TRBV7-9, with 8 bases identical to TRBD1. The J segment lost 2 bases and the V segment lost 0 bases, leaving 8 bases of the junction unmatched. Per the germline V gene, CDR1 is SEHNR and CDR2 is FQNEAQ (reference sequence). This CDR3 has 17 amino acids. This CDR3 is CASSLARGQGLNYGYTF. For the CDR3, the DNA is TGTGCCAGCAGCTTAGCCCGAGGACAGGGCTTAAACTATGGCTACACCTTC.

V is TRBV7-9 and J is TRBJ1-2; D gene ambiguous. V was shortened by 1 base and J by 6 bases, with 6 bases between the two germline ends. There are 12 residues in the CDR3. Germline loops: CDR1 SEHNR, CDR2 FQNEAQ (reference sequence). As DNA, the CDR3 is TGTGCCAGCAGCTTAGGGCGGCATGGCTACACCTTC. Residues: CASSLGRHGYTF.

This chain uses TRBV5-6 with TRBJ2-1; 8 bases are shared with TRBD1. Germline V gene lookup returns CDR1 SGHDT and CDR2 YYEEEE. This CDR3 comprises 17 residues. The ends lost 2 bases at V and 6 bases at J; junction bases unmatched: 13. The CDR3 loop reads CASSLARDRSRGNEQFF. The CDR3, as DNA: TGTGCCAGCAGCTTAGCCCGGGACAGGTCCCGGGGCAATGAGCAGTTCTTC.

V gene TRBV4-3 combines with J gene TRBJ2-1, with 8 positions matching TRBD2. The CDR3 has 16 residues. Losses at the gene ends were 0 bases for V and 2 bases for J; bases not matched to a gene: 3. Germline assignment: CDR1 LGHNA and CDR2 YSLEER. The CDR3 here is CASSQDQGLAYNEQFF. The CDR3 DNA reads TGCGCCAGCAGCCAAGATCAGGGACTAGCCTACAATGAGCAGTTCTTC.

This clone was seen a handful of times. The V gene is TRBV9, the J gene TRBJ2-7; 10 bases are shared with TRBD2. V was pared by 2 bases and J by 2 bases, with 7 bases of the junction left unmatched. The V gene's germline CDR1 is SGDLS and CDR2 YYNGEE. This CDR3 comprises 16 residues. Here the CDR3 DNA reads TGTGCCAGCAGCGTCCTAGCGGGGGTAGACCCCTACGAGCAGTACTTC. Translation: CASSVLAGVDPYEQYF.

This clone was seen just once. The CDR3 sequence is CASSLVQGMNTEAFF. The DNA for the CDR3 is TGTGCCAGCAGCTTAGTCCAGGGGATGAACACTGAAGCTTTCTTT. The V gene is TRBV7-8, the J gene TRBJ1-1, with D perhaps matching TRBD1 (6 bases). The V end lost 1 base, the J end lost 0 bases, and 9 bases lay between the germline ends. Germline values: CDR1 SGHVS, CDR2 FQNEAQ. CDR3 length: 15 amino acids.

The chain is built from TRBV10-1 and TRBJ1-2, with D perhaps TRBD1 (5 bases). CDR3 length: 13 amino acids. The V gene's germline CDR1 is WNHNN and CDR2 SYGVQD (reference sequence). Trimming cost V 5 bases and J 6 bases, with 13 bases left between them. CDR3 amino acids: CASSPDSLDGYTF. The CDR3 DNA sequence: TGCGCCAGCAGTCCTGACAGTTTAGATGGCTACACCTTC.